Shown below are 7 T cell receptor beta chains from a single sample sequenced in a study of cytomegalovirus exposure and HLA in healthy donors. Clones were read by immunoSEQ multiplex PCR, and TCRdb kept only the in-frame ones, dropping some. The sample lists about 160,000 clones, just under 90% occurring once. Sequencing was carried out using PBMCs. The receptor source for this set is a woman younger than 30 in good health and CMV-seropositive.

V and J are TRBV5-1 and TRBJ2-5, with 11 bases that match TRBD2. V was pared by 4 bases and J by 5 bases, with 4 bases of the junction left unmatched. The CDR3 is 14 amino acids. CDR1 is SGHRS and CDR2 is YFSETQ in the germline V gene. CDR3 DNA: TGCGCCAGCAGCGGTACTAGCGGGAGTGAGACCCAGTACTTC. This gives the protein CASSGTSGSETQYF.

The count of this clone is one. This is likely an artifact of a read error, given a far larger clone one base away. This chain joins TRBV27 and TRBJ2-7; D perhaps matches TRBD2 (6 bases). Germline V gene lookup returns CDR1 MNHEY and CDR2 SMNVEV (reference sequence). This CDR3 comprises 13 residues. The germline V and J ends were trimmed by 3 bases and 5 bases, with 11 bases remaining between them. CDR3 residues: CASSFSGCDEQYF. The CDR3 region has the DNA TGTGCCAGCAGTTTCAGCGGGTGCGACGAGCAGTACTTC.

The chain employs TRBV5-4 and TRBJ2-3, with D tentatively TRBD2 (6 bases). This CDR3 region has 16 residues. CDR1 is SGHNT, CDR2 YYREEE, per germline (reference sequence). V gave up 0 bases and J gave up 2 bases, with 13 bases separating them. CDR3 amino acids: CASSLVGGYNTDTQYF. The CDR3 DNA reads as TGTGCCAGCAGCTTGGTCGGGGGATACAACACAGATACGCAGTATTTT.

The CDR3 sequence is CASNPAGTSAMREQFF. Here the CDR3 DNA reads TGTGCCAGCAACCCGGCCGGGACTAGCGCAATGAGGGAGCAGTTCTTC. The chain carries TRBV4-2 and TRBJ2-1, with 10 bases identical to TRBD2. Germline V CDR1 and CDR2: LGHNA, YNFKEQ. J was trimmed by 10 bases and V by 7 bases; bases with no gene match: 16. The length of the CDR3 is 16 residues.

The chain links TRBV9 to TRBJ2-7; 8 nucleotides line up with TRBD2. Germline lookup yields CDR1 SGDLS and CDR2 YYNGEE. The CDR3 is made up of 15 amino acids. J gave up 2 bases and V 0 bases, and 4 bases lay outside the gene matches. CDR3 residues: CASSVGGSGTYEQYF. CDR3 DNA: TGTGCCAGCAGCGTAGGCGGTAGCGGGACCTACGAGCAGTACTTC.

J is TRBJ2-1 and V is TRBV5-4; 11 positions match TRBD2. The length of the CDR3 is 16 residues. Germline V CDR1 and CDR2: SGHNT, YYREEE (reference sequence). Trimming cost V 1 base and J 6 bases; bases outside gene matches: 6. This chain's CDR3 is CASSLRTSGRGNEQFF. The CDR3 region has the DNA TGTGCCAGCAGCTTGAGAACTAGCGGGAGAGGCAATGAGCAGTTCTTC. Together with reference TRBV5-4 and TRBJ2-1, the CDR3 gives the full variable domain: ETGVTQSPTHLIKTRGQQVTLRCSSQSGHNTVSWYQQALGQGPQFIFQYYREEENGRGNFPPRFSGLQFPNYSSELNVNALELDDSALYLCASSLRTSGRGNEQFFGPGTRLTVL.

The chain is built from TRBV18 and TRBJ2-3, with D possibly matching TRBD2 (6 bases). The germline CDR1 and CDR2 sequences are KGHSH and LQKENI. The ends were cut back, 4 bases at V and 4 bases at J, with 15 bases in the middle. The CDR3 loop spans 15 amino acids. The CDR3 DNA sequence: TGTGCCAGCTCACGGGCGGGAAGGGTCTCAGATACGCAGTATTTT. This sequence encodes CASSRAGRVSDTQYF.